The sequence of this T cell receptor beta chain was determined in a study of cytomegalovirus exposure and HLA in healthy donors. Study results and caveats: TCR beta chains associated with HLA were, in a later analysis, more clonally expanded than equally common others.

The PCR employed 60 Vbeta primers together with 13 Jbeta primers. The data were produced by immunoSEQ multiplex PCR, yet TCRdb's version contains in-frame clones alone and is incomplete. The sample carries 90,000 or so clones, 80% recorded once. This clone occurred once. No antigen is known for it. The specimen sequenced was PBMCs. This TCR was recovered from a woman aged 45 to 65 in good health and CMV-seropositive.

The CDR3 region has the DNA TGTGCCAGCAGTCAACAGGGTACGACCAATTCACCCCTCCACTTT. Encoded protein: CASSQQGTTNSPLHF. The chain uses TRBV6-4 and TRBJ1-6, with a possible D match to TRBD1 (6 bases). From germline, CDR1 is MRHNA and CDR2 SNTAGT. Trimming shortened V by 5 bases and J by 7 bases, and 15 bases separated the two germline ends. The CDR3 has 15 residues.